The T cell receptor (beta chain) under discussion was sequenced for a study of blood T cell repertoires in COVID-19. The wider study: Researchers got acute and convalescent COVID-19 samples from the United States, Italy and Spain. T cells, B-cell-depleted T cells, or PBMCs supplied cDNA or gDNA.

Germline V gene lookup returns CDR1 SGHAT and CDR2 FQNNGV. The V end lost 5 bases, the J end lost 4 bases, and 9 bases lay between the germline ends. The CDR3 covers 13 residues. In the study's own analysis: Reference gene primer amplification gave nucleated cell count estimates. Produced via immunoSEQ multiplex PCR; TCRdb's table is partial and in-frame only. The V and J calls and clone size are taken from that table; D and trimming were inferred from the DNA. The sample yields about 230,000 clones, approximately 87% seen once. Source material: peripheral blood. The rearrangement uses TRBV11-2 and TRBJ1-5; TRBD1 might be the D (6 bases). The receptor was derived from a woman in her 70s with active or convalescent COVID-19. CDR3 sequence: CASSPDRNQPQHF. In DNA form, the CDR3 reads TGTGCCAGCAGCCCTGACAGGAATCAGCCCCAGCATTTT. Using reference TRBV11-2 and TRBJ1-5 for the parts outside the CDR3, the full variable domain is EAGVAQSPRYKIIEKRQSVAFWCNPISGHATLYWYQQILGQGPKLLIQFQNNGVVDDSQLPKDRFSAERLKGVDSTLKIQPAKLEDSAVYLCASSPDRNQPQHFGDGTRLSIL.